This T cell receptor (beta chain) was recorded in a study of blood T cell repertoires in COVID-19. About the research overall: Whether acute or convalescent, the COVID-19 samples came from the United States, Italy and Spain.

V was clipped by 2 bases and J by 5 bases, with 6 bases between them. Germline CDR1 GTSNPN, CDR2 SVGIG (reference sequence). The CDR3 is 11 amino acids. The table came from immunoSEQ multiplex PCR; TCRdb's copy has only in-frame clones and leaves some out. The data show approximately 180,000 clones, roughly 87% seen once. The chain uses TRBV30 and TRBJ2-5, with D unclear. Sequencing input: PBMCs or T cells enriched from blood (not recorded which). This receptor was identified in a human donor with acute COVID-19. The donor label of this sample is uncertain. CDR3 nucleotides: TGTGCCTGGAGTACTGTGGAGACCCAGTACTTC. It is translated as CAWSTVETQYF.